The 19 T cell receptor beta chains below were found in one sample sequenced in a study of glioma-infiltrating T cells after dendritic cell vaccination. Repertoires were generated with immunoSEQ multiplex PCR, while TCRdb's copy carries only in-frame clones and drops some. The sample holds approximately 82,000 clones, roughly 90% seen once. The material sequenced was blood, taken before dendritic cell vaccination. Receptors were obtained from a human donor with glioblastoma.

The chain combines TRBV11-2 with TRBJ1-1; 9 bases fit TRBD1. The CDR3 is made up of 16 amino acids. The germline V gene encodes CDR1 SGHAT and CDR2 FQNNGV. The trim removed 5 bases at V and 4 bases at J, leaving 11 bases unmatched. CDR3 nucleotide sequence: TGTGCCAGCAGCAAAGGGCTCGGGACAGGGATCACTGAAGCTTTCTTT. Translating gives CASSKGLGTGITEAFF.

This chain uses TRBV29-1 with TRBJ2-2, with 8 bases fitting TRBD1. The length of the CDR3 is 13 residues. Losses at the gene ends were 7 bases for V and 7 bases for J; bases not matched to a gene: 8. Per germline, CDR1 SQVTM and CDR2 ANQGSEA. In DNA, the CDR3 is TGCAGCGCCAGGACAGGGTCGGGCGGGGAGCTGTTTTTT. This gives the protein CSARTGSGGELFF.

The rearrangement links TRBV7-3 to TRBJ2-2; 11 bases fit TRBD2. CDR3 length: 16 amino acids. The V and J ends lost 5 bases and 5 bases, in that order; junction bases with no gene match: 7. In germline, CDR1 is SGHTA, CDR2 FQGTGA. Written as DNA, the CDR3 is TGTGCCAGCAGCCCGAGGGGACTAGCGGAGACCGGGGAGCTGTTTTTT. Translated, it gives CASSPRGLAETGELFF. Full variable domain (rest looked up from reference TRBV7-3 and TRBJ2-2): GAGVSQTPSNKVTEKGKYVELRCDPISGHTALYWYRQSLGQGPEFLIYFQGTGAADDSGLPNDRFFAVRPEGSVSTLKIQRTERGDSAVYLCASSPRGLAETGELFFGEGSRLTVL.

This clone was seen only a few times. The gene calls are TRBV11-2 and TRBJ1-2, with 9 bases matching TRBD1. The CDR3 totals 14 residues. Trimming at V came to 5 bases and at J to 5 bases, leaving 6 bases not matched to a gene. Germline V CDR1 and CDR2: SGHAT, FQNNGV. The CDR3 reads CASSLGQGSYGYTF. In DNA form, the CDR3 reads TGTGCCAGCAGCCTCGGACAGGGGTCGTATGGCTACACCTTC.

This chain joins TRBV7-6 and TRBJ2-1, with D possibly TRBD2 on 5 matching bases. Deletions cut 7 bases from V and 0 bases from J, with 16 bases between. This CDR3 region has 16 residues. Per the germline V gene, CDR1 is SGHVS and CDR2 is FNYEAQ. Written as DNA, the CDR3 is TGTGCCAGCACCTCTCGCGGGCTCGGCTCCTACAATGAGCAGTTCTTC. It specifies CASTSRGLGSYNEQFF.

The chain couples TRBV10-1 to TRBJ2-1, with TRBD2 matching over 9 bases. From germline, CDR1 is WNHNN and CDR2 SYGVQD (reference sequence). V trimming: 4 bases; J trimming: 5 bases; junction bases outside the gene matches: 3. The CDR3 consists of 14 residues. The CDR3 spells CASSGSSGDNEQFF. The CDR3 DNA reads TGCGCCAGCAGTGGGTCTAGCGGGGACAATGAGCAGTTCTTC.

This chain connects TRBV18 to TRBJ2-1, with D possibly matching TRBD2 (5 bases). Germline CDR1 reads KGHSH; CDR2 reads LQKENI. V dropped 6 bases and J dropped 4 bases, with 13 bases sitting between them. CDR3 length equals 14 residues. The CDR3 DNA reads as TGTGCCAGCTCTGGACGGACTTTTTACAATGAGCAGTTCTTC. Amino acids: CASSGRTFYNEQFF.

DNA for the CDR3: TGTGCCAGCAGACAGGGGGCATACACCGGGGAGCTGTTTTTT. It is translated as CASRQGAYTGELFF. The rearrangement links TRBV7-3 to TRBJ2-2, with 9 bases fitting TRBD1. The CDR3 covers 14 residues. J lost 3 bases, V lost 6 bases, and 2 bases had no gene match. Germline CDR1 is SGHTA and CDR2 is FQGTGA. Complete variable domain (other parts from reference TRBV7-3 and TRBJ2-2): GAGVSQTPSNKVTEKGKYVELRCDPISGHTALYWYRQSLGQGPEFLIYFQGTGAADDSGLPNDRFFAVRPEGSVSTLKIQRTERGDSAVYLCASRQGAYTGELFFGEGSRLTVL.

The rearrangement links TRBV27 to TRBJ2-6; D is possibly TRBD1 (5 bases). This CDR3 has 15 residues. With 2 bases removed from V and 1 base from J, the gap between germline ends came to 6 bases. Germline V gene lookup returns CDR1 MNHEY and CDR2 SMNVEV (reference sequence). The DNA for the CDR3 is TGTGCCAGCAGTTTAAGGGGTTCTGGGGCCAACGTCCTGACTTTC. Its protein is CASSLRGSGANVLTF.

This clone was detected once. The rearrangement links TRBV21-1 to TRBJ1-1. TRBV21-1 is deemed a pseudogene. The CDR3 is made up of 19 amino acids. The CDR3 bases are TGTGCCAGCAGCTTCCCGGCGTCAGGAGGGGAAAATGAGAACACTGAAGCTTTCTTT. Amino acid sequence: CASSFPASGGENENTEAFF.

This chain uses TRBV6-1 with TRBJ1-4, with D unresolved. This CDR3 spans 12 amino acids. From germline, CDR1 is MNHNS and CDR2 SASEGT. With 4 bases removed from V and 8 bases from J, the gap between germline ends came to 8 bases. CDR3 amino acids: CASSGRREKLFF. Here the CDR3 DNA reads TGTGCCAGCAGTGGGAGGAGGGAAAAACTGTTTTTT.

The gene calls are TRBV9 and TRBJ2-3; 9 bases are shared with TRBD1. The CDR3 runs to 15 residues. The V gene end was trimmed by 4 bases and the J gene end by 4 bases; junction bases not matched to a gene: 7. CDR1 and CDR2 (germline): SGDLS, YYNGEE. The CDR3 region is CASSPQGQGADTQYF. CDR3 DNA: TGTGCCAGCAGCCCGCAGGGACAGGGAGCAGATACGCAGTATTTT.

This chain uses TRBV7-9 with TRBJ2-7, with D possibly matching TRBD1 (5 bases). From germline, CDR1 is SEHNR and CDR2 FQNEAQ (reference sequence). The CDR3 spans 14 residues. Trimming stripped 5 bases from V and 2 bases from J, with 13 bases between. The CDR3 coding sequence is TGTGCCAGCAGCCCGGACGTGGGGCCCTACGAGCAGTACTTC. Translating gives CASSPDVGPYEQYF.

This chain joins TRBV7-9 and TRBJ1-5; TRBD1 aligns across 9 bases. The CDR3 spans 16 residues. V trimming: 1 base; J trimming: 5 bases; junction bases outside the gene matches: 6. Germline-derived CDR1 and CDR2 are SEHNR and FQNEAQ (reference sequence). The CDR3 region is CASSLEGQGDHQPQHF. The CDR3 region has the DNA TGTGCCAGCAGCTTAGAGGGACAGGGAGACCATCAGCCCCAGCATTTT.

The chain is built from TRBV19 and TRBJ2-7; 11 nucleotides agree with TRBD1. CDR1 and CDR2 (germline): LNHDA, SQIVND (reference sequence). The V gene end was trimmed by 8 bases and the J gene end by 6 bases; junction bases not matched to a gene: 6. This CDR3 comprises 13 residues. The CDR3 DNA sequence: TGTGCCAGTGGTAGGGACAGGGGGTCCGAGCAGTACTTC. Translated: CASGRDRGSEQYF.

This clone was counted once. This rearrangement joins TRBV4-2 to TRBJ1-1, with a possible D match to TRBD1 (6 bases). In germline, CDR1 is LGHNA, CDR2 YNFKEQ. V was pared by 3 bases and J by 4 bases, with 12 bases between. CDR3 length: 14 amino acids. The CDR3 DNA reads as TGTGCCAGCAGCCATCCCCGAGGGGGCACTGAAGCTTTCTTT. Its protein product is CASSHPRGGTEAFF.

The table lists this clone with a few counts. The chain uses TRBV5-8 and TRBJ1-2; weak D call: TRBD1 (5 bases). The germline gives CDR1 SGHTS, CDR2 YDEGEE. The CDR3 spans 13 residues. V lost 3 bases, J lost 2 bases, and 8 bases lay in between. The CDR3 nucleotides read TGTGCCAGCAGCTCAGGACAAAACTATGGCTACACCTTC. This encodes CASSSGQNYGYTF.

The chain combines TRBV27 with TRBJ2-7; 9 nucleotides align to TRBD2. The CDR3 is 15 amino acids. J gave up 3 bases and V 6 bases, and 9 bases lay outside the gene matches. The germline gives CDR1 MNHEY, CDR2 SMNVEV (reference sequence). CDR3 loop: CASSNLGLAIYEQYF. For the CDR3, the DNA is TGTGCCAGCAGCAACCTCGGACTAGCGATCTACGAGCAGTACTTC.

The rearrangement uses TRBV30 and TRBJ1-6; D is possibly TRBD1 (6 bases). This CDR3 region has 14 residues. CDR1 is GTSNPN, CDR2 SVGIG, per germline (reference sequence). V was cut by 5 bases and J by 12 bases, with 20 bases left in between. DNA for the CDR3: TGTGCCTGGGGAGATAGACAGGCGTCGGGACCCCTCCACTTT. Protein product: CAWGDRQASGPLHF.